One and the same sample provided the 29 T cell receptor beta chains below, sequenced in a study of beta chain features in type 1 diabetes. Reverse transcribing all isolated RNA meant expressed TCRB transcripts were sequenced. Here immunoSEQ multiplex PCR was the method, and the copy in TCRdb shows in-frame clones only, minus some. The data hold 400,000 to 550,000 clones, with 9.5% to 12% observed a single time. Sequenced input: naive CD4+ T cells from blood. These receptors all stem from a woman in her late teens or twenties in good health.

The chain uses TRBV18 and TRBJ2-5; D is unclear. This CDR3 has 15 residues. The germline V and J ends were trimmed by 1 base and 0 bases, with 9 bases remaining between them. Germline CDR1 is KGHSH and CDR2 is LQKENI. The CDR3 DNA reads as TGTGCCAGCTCACCACGAATACTCAACCAAGAGACCCAGTACTTC. The encoded protein is CASSPRILNQETQYF.

The chain has TRBV5-4 and TRBJ2-1; D is unclear. The germline V gene has CDR1 SGHNT and CDR2 YYREEE (reference sequence). V was cut by 3 bases and J by 5 bases, with 6 bases left in between. The CDR3 has 12 residues. CDR3 DNA sequence: TGTGCCAGCAGCTCCAGTGACAATGAGCAGTTCTTC. It codes for CASSSSDNEQFF.

This clone was counted between two and nine times. The chain has TRBV7-9 and TRBJ2-5; D may match TRBD1 or TRBD2 (6 bases each). CDR1 SEHNR and CDR2 FQNEAQ come from the germline V gene (reference sequence). The CDR3 totals 16 residues. Trimming took off 5 bases at V and 5 bases at J, with 21 bases between the two ends. CDR3 bases: TGTGCCAGCAGCCCTAAGGGGGTATCCGGAGGGGAGACCCAGTACTTC. This codes for CASSPKGVSGGETQYF. Together with reference TRBV7-9 and TRBJ2-5, the CDR3 gives the full variable domain: DTGVSQNPRHKITKRGQNVTFRCDPISEHNRLYWYRQTLGQGPEFLTYFQNEAQLEKSRLLSDRFSAERPKGSFSTLEIQRTEQGDSAMYLCASSPKGVSGGETQYFGPGTRLLVL.

The chain employs TRBV9 and TRBJ2-1; D gene unclear. V was cut by 0 bases and J by 9 bases, with 4 bases left in between. CDR1 and CDR2 (germline): SGDLS, YYNGEE. This CDR3 is built from 11 residues. The CDR3 loop is CASSVGFEQFF. The CDR3 bases are TGTGCCAGCAGCGTAGGATTTGAGCAGTTCTTC.

This rearrangement joins TRBV7-3 to TRBJ2-1; 14 positions agree with TRBD2. The CDR3 runs to 16 residues. The V gene's germline CDR1 is SGHTA and CDR2 FQGTGA. V gave up 5 bases and J gave up 7 bases; unmatched junction bases: 7. CDR3 residues: CASSPPGLAGGNEQFF. CDR3 nucleotides: TGTGCCAGCAGCCCGCCAGGACTAGCGGGAGGTAATGAGCAGTTCTTC.

The chain joins TRBV25-1 to TRBJ1-2; 8 bases align to TRBD1. CDR1 is MGHDK and CDR2 is SYGVNS in the germline V gene. Trimming at V came to 3 bases and at J to 2 bases, leaving 8 bases not matched to a gene. The CDR3 is 16 residues long. CDR3 bases: TGTGCCAGCAGTGACCCAGGACAGGGCGCCAACTATGGCTACACCTTC. This encodes CASSDPGQGANYGYTF.

This clone was found a few times. The CDR3, as DNA: TGTGCCAGCAGCCAGGGACAGTGGGAAGAGACCCAGTACTTC. Translation: CASSQGQWEETQYF. The J gene is TRBJ2-5, the V gene TRBV7-9; 7 nucleotides match TRBD1. Germline values: CDR1 SEHNR, CDR2 FQNEAQ (reference sequence). The CDR3 consists of 14 residues. Trimming at V came to 5 bases and at J to 3 bases, leaving 6 bases not matched to a gene.

This clone was seen a few times. This chain links TRBV18 with TRBJ1-1; 8 nucleotides match TRBD1. CDR1 is KGHSH, CDR2 LQKENI, per germline. The CDR3 has 14 amino acids. V gave up 5 bases and J gave up 1 base; unmatched junction bases: 3. The CDR3 sequence: CASSTGTGNTEAFF. CDR3 sequence (DNA): TGTGCCAGCTCAACCGGGACAGGGAACACTGAAGCTTTCTTT.

The V call is TRBV6-5, the J call TRBJ1-5, with D hard to call. CDR1 and CDR2 (germline): MNHEY, SVGAGI. The V end was cut by 5 bases, the J end by 2 bases, with 7 bases between. The length of the CDR3 is 13 residues. The CDR3 loop reads CASSLRGNQPQHF. The CDR3 region has the DNA TGTGCCAGCAGTCTTAGGGGCAATCAGCCCCAGCATTTT.

The chain is built from TRBV2 and TRBJ1-1; 7 positions agree with TRBD1. Germline CDR1 and CDR2: SNHLY and FYNNEI. V was clipped by 6 bases and J by 2 bases; unmatched bases: 6. This CDR3 comprises 14 residues. Here the CDR3 DNA reads TGTGCCAGCAGCCTGGGACAGAGAAACACTGAAGCTTTCTTT. Protein product: CASSLGQRNTEAFF.

This clone showed up many times. The chain couples TRBV14 to TRBJ2-1, with 8 bases identical to TRBD2. Germline V gives CDR1 SGHDN, CDR2 FVKESK. V shed 5 bases, J shed 6 bases, and the junction held 6 bases outside the gene matches. The CDR3 totals 14 residues. The CDR3 DNA reads as TGTGCCAGCAGCTCGCGGACTAGCTTCAATGAGCAGTTCTTC. Translated: CASSSRTSFNEQFF.

The V call is TRBV6-5, the J call TRBJ2-1; no definite D call. CDR3 size: 11 residues. Trimming took 5 bases from V and 8 from J, leaving 7 bases between them. Looked up from germline, CDR1 is MNHEY and CDR2 is SVGAGI. CDR3: CASSASHEQFF. CDR3 sequence (DNA): TGTGCCAGCAGTGCGTCCCATGAGCAGTTCTTC.

The rearrangement joins TRBV29-1 to TRBJ2-7; D is ambiguous. Germline CDR1 is SQVTM and CDR2 is ANQGSEA. This CDR3 has 12 residues. V was trimmed by 7 bases and J by 3 bases, leaving 13 bases between them. Here the CDR3 reads CSATVPVYEQYV. In nucleotides, the CDR3 is TGCAGCGCTACAGTCCCCGTCTACGAGCAGTACGTC.

As concerns this clone: Other DNA sequences in this sample translate to the same CDR3. This rearrangement joins TRBV7-2 to TRBJ1-2; 9 bases match TRBD1. Looked up from germline, CDR1 is SGHTA and CDR2 is FQGNSA. The CDR3 is 13 residues long. The trim removed 4 bases at V and 8 bases at J, leaving 5 bases unmatched. The CDR3 protein is CASSSGQGYGYTF. Here the CDR3 DNA reads TGTGCCAGCAGCTCGGGACAGGGTTACGGCTACACCTTC.

The chain carries TRBV5-1 and TRBJ2-1; 8 bases fit TRBD1. This CDR3 comprises 16 residues. Germline V gene lookup returns CDR1 SGHRS and CDR2 YFSETQ. V shed 2 bases and J 4 bases; nucleotides not matched to a gene: 8. The CDR3 here is CASSFLRQGKYNEQFF. The CDR3 DNA reads TGCGCCAGCAGCTTCCTTCGACAGGGGAAATACAATGAGCAGTTCTTC.

This clone was seen only a few times. V and J are TRBV29-1 and TRBJ1-2, with 7 bases fitting TRBD1. Germline assignment: CDR1 SQVTM and CDR2 ANQGSEA. The CDR3 has 14 residues. V gave up 7 bases and J gave up 4 bases; unmatched junction bases: 12. The CDR3 region is CSAKQGSTSYGYTF. Written as DNA, the CDR3 is TGCAGCGCAAAACAGGGGTCCACCTCCTATGGCTACACCTTC. The full variable domain, its missing parts supplied by reference TRBV29-1 and TRBJ1-2, is SAVISQKPSRDICQRGTSLTIQCQVDSQVTMMFWYRQQPGQSLTLIATANQGSEATYESGFVIDKFPISRPNLTFSTLTVSNMSPEDSSIYLCSAKQGSTSYGYTFGSGTRLTVV.

The chain joins TRBV6-5 to TRBJ2-1; no firm D call. Trimming cost V 8 bases and J 9 bases, with 14 bases left between them. Germline V lookup: CDR1 MNHEY, CDR2 SVGAGI. The CDR3 sequence is 12 residues long. The CDR3 here is CASYRSVGEQFF. In nucleotides, the CDR3 is TGTGCCAGCTACCGCTCCGTTGGTGAGCAGTTCTTC.

The CDR3 loop is CSVRAQETQYF. CDR3 bases: TGCAGTGTGCGGGCGCAAGAGACCCAGTACTTC. The chain has TRBV20-1 and TRBJ2-5, with TRBD2 as a possible D gene (5 bases). The germline V gene encodes CDR1 DFQATT and CDR2 SNEGSKA (reference sequence). CDR3 length: 11 amino acids. V was trimmed by 7 bases and J by 2 bases, leaving 8 bases between them.

This clone was seen ten or more times. The chain is built from TRBV14 and TRBJ2-7, with D perhaps assigned TRBD1 or TRBD2 (5 bases each). Germline CDR1 reads SGHDN; CDR2 reads FVKESK. The CDR3 has 11 residues. Deletions cut 4 bases from V and 8 bases from J, with 9 bases between. CDR3 protein: CASSPGTKQYF. The DNA of the CDR3 is TGTGCCAGCAGCCCGGGGACCAAGCAGTACTTC.

The chain is built from TRBV27 and TRBJ2-6; unclear D gene. Germline V gene lookup returns CDR1 MNHEY and CDR2 SMNVEV (reference sequence). Trimming removed 5 bases from V and 2 bases from J, with 7 bases in between. The CDR3 sequence is 14 residues long. The CDR3 DNA follows: TGTGCCAGCAGTCCCGACGCTGGGGCCAACGTCCTGACTTTC. It is translated as CASSPDAGANVLTF.

The rearrangement joins TRBV30 to TRBJ2-7; tentative D call: TRBD1 (7 bases). The CDR3 consists of 14 residues. CDR1 is GTSNPN, CDR2 SVGIG, per germline (reference sequence). V was pared by 2 bases and J by 1 base, with 12 bases between. The CDR3 DNA sequence: TGTGCCTGGAGTAAGGGGGGACAGTCCTACGAGCAGTACTTC. Translating gives CAWSKGGQSYEQYF. Based on the CDR3 plus reference TRBV30 and TRBJ2-7, the full variable domain is SQTIHQWPATLVQPVGSPLSLECTVEGTSNPNLYWYRQAAGRGLQLLFYSVGIGQISSEVPQNLSASRPQDRQFILSSKKLLLSDSGFYLCAWSKGGQSYEQYFGPGTRLTVT.

This clone was detected only a few times. The rearrangement joins TRBV2 to TRBJ1-5; D remains ambiguous. CDR3 length equals 14 residues. CDR1 and CDR2 from the germline V gene are SNHLY and FYNNEI. V was cut by 7 bases and J by 0 bases, with 10 bases left in between. The CDR3 region has the DNA TGTGCCAGCAATGGGCAGATTAGCAATCAGCCCCAGCATTTT. Translating gives CASNGQISNQPQHF.

A few counts support this clone. The chain carries TRBV15 and TRBJ2-1; D is unresolved. The CDR3 consists of 13 residues. The germline CDR1 and CDR2 sequences are LNHNV and YYDKDF (reference sequence). V dropped 4 bases and J dropped 5 bases, with 9 bases sitting between them. CDR3 DNA: TGTGCCACCAGCACACCGTACCACAATGAGCAGTTCTTC. This gives the protein CATSTPYHNEQFF. The entire variable domain, with the rest obtained from reference TRBV15 and TRBJ2-1, is as follows: DAMVIQNPRYQVTQFGKPVTLSCSQTLNHNVMYWYQQKSSQAPKLLFHYYDKDFNNEADTPDNFQSRRPNTSFCFLDIRSPGLGDTAMYLCATSTPYHNEQFFGPGTRLTVL.

The chain couples TRBV29-1 to TRBJ1-1, with D possibly being TRBD1 (5 bases). The CDR3 length is 13 residues. Germline values: CDR1 SQVTM, CDR2 ANQGSEA. V lost 4 bases and J 4 bases, leaving 13 bases between the germline ends. The CDR3 region has the DNA TGCAGCGTTGGGGGGAAGTGGGGCACTGAAGCTTTCTTT. It encodes CSVGGKWGTEAFF.

This clone was seen more than once but under ten times. The chain links TRBV18 to TRBJ2-3; weak D call: TRBD2 (5 bases). Germline CDR1 reads KGHSH; CDR2 reads LQKENI. The V gene lost 3 bases and the J gene lost 4 bases, with 14 bases spanning the gap. This CDR3 is 15 amino acids long. CDR3 bases: TGTGCCAGCTCACCGAACGCGGGTTGGGCAGATACGCAGTATTTT. Protein: CASSPNAGWADTQYF.

This clone was picked up a small number of times. The chain uses TRBV9 and TRBJ2-7; D gene uncertain. V dropped 0 bases and J dropped 8 bases, with 15 bases sitting between them. CDR3 length equals 14 residues. CDR1 SGDLS and CDR2 YYNGEE come from the germline V gene. The CDR3 DNA follows: TGTGCCAGCAGCGTAGAAGGCCGGCCTGGGAAGCAGTACTTC. This encodes CASSVEGRPGKQYF.

The chain employs TRBV28 and TRBJ2-3; perhaps D is TRBD1 or TRBD2 (7 bases each). Looked up from germline, CDR1 is MDHEN and CDR2 is SYDVKM. There are 14 residues in the CDR3. Trimming took off 8 bases at V and 7 bases at J, with 19 bases between the two ends. The CDR3 here is CASGAGGGLYTQYF. DNA of the CDR3: TGTGCCAGCGGCGCAGGGGGGGGCCTTTATACGCAGTATTTT.

A few counts support this clone. This chain connects TRBV7-2 to TRBJ2-7; no definite D call. The ends were cut back, 5 bases at V and 4 bases at J, with 12 bases in the middle. Germline assignment: CDR1 SGHTA and CDR2 FQGNSA. This CDR3 has 13 amino acids. CDR3 amino acids: CASSLTGAYEQYV. The CDR3 DNA reads as TGTGCCAGCAGCCTCACCGGAGCTTACGAGCAGTACGTC.

This clone has more than one count but fewer than ten. The J gene is TRBJ2-2, the V gene TRBV7-9; TRBD2 matches 7 bases. The CDR3 has 14 residues. Losses at the gene ends were 5 bases for V and 4 bases for J; bases not matched to a gene: 4. Germline V gene data show CDR1 as SEHNR and CDR2 as FQNEAQ (reference sequence). The CDR3 here is CASSRGGGTGELFF. Here the CDR3 DNA reads TGTGCCAGCAGCCGCGGGGGTGGCACCGGGGAGCTGTTTTTT.